Detailed here is one T cell receptor (beta chain). These data come from a study of blood T cell repertoires in COVID-19. Generated by immunoSEQ multiplex PCR, the TCRdb table keeps only in-frame clones and is missing some. Of under 200,000 clones in the sample, roughly 88% were seen once. The CDR3 extends over 13 amino acids. Germline CDR1 is SGHTA and CDR2 is FQGNSA. Germline trimming cut 5 bases from V and 7 bases from J; bases unmatched to any gene: 6. The chain recombines TRBV7-2 with TRBJ2-7, with 9 bases matching TRBD2. This TCR was sampled from a woman aged 80 or older with active or convalescent COVID-19. The sample consisted of peripheral blood. CDR3 sequence reads: CASSARLAVEQYF. The CDR3 DNA reads TGTGCCAGCAGCGCCCGACTAGCGGTTGAGCAGTACTTC.